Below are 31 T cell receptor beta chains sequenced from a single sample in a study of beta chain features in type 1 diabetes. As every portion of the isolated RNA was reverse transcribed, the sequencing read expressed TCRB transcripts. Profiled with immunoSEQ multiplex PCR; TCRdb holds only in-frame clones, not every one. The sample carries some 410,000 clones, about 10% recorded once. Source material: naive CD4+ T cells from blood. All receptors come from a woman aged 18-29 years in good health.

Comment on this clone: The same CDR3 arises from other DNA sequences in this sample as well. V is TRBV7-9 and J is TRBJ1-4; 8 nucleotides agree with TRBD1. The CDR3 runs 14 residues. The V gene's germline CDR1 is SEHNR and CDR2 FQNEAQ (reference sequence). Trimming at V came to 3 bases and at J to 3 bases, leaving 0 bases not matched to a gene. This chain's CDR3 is CASSLDRANEKLFF. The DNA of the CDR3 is TGTGCCAGCAGCTTGGACAGGGCTAATGAAAAACTGTTTTTT.

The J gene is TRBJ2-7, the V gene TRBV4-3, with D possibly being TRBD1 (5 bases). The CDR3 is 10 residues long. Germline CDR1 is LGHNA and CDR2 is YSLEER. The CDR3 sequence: CASSQVPTDV. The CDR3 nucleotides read TGCGCCAGCAGCCAAGTTCCGACAGACGTC.

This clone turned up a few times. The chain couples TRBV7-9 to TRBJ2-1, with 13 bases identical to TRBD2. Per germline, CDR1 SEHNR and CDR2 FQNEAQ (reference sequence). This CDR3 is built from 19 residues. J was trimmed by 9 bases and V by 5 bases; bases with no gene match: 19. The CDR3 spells CASSKRAPLAGGSHGEQFF. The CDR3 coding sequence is TGTGCCAGCAGCAAACGCGCCCCACTAGCGGGAGGGTCCCACGGTGAGCAGTTCTTC.

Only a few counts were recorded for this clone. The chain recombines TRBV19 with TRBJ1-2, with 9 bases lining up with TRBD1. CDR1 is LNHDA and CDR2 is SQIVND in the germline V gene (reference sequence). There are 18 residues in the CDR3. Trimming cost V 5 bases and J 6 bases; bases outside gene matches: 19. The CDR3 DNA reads TGTGCCAGTAGTCGACATCCGGGACAGGGAAATAACCAGAATGGCTACACCTTC. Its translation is CASSRHPGQGNNQNGYTF.

This CDR3 reads CASLRGGSYNEQFF. CDR3 nucleotides: TGTGCCAGCCTCAGGGGGGGCTCCTACAATGAGCAGTTCTTC. The chain couples TRBV2 to TRBJ2-1, with D perhaps TRBD1 or TRBD2 (7 bases each). CDR1 and CDR2 (germline): SNHLY, FYNNEI. The CDR3 runs 14 residues. Trimming took 8 bases from V and 0 from J, leaving 11 bases between them.

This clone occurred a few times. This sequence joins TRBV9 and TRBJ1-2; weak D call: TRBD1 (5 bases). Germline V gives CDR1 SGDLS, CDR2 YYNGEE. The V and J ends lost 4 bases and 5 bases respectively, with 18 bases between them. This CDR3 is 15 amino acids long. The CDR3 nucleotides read TGTGCCAGCAGCCCGGAGACATCGGGACTGTATGGCTACACCTTC. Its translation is CASSPETSGLYGYTF.

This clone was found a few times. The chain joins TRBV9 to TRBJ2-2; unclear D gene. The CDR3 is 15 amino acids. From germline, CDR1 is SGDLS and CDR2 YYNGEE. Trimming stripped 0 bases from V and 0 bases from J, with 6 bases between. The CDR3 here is CASSVERSNTGELFF. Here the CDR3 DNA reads TGTGCCAGCAGCGTAGAACGGTCGAACACCGGGGAGCTGTTTTTT.

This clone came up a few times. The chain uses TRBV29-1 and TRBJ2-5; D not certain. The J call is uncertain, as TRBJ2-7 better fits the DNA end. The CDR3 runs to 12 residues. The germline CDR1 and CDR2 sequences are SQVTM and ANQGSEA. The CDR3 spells CSVRRQYDEQYF. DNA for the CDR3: TGCAGCGTTCGCCGCCAGTACGACGAGCAGTACTTC.

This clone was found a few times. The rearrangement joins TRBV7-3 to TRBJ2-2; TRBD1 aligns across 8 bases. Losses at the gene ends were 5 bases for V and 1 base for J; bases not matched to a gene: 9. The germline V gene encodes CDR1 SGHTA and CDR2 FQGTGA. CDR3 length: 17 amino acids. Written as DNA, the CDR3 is TGTGCCAGCAGCCTTAAAGGACAGGGCGTGAACACCGGGGAGCTGTTTTTT. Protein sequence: CASSLKGQGVNTGELFF.

Written as DNA, the CDR3 is TGTGCCAGCAGCCTAGAAAGGGATACGCAGTATTTT. Its protein product is CASSLERDTQYF. V is TRBV2 and J is TRBJ2-3; D is unresolved. V was trimmed by 6 bases and J by 6 bases, leaving 10 bases between them. Per germline, CDR1 SNHLY and CDR2 FYNNEI. The CDR3 loop spans 12 amino acids. Using reference TRBV2 and TRBJ2-3 for the parts outside the CDR3, the full variable domain is EPEVTQTPSHQVTQMGQEVILRCVPISNHLYFYWYRQILGQKVEFLVSFYNNEISEKSEIFDDQFSVERPDGSNFTLKIRSTKLEDSAMYFCASSLERDTQYFGPGTRLTVL.

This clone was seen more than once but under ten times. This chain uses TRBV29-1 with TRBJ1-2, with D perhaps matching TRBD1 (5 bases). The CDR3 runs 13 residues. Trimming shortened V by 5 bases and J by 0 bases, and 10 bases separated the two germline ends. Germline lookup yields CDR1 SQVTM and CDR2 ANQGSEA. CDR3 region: CSVLQGSNYGYTF. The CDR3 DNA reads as TGCAGCGTTTTGCAGGGCTCTAACTATGGCTACACCTTC.

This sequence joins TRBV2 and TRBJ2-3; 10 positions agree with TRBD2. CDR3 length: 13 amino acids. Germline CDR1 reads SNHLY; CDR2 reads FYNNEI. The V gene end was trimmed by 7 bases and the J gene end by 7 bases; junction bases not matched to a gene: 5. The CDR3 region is CASNSGGINTQYF. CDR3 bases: TGTGCCAGCAATAGCGGGGGGATCAATACGCAGTATTTT.

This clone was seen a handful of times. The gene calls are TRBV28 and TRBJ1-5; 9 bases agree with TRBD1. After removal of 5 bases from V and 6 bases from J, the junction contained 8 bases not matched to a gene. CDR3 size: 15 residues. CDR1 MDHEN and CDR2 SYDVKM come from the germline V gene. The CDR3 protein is CASSPYGQGSQPQHF. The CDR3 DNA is TGTGCCAGCAGTCCGTATGGACAGGGGTCTCAGCCCCAGCATTTT.

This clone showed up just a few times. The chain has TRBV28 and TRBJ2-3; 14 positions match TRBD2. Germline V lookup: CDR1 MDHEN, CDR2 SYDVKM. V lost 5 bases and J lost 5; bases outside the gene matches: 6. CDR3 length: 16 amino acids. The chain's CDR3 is CASSATSGGAQDTQYF. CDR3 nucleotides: TGTGCCAGCAGTGCGACTAGCGGGGGGGCCCAAGATACGCAGTATTTT.

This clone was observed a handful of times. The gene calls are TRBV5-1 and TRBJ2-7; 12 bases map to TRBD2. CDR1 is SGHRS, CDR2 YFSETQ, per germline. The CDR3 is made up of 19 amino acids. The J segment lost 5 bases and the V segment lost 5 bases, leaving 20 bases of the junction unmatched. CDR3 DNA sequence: TGCGCCAGCAGGCCAGCAAATCTAGCGGGAGGGCCATCGGGGAACGAGCAGTACTTC. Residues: CASRPANLAGGPSGNEQYF.

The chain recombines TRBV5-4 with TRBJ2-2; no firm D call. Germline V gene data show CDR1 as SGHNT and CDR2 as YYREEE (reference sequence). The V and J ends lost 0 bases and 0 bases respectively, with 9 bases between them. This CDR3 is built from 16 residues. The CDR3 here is CASSLGAAANTGELFF. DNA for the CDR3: TGTGCCAGCAGCTTGGGCGCGGCAGCGAACACCGGGGAGCTGTTTTTT.

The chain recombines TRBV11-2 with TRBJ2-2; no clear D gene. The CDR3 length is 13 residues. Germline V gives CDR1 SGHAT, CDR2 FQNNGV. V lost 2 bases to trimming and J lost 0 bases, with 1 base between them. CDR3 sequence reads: CASSLTNTGELFF. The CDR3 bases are TGTGCCAGCAGCTTAACGAACACCGGGGAGCTGTTTTTT.

The CDR3 DNA follows: TGCAGCGTGGGGAGAGGGAATGAGCAGTTCTTC. The encoded protein is CSVGRGNEQFF. The chain links TRBV29-1 to TRBJ2-1; perhaps TRBD2 as D (5 bases). The CDR3 consists of 11 residues. The germline CDR1 and CDR2 sequences are SQVTM and ANQGSEA. The V end was cut by 6 bases, the J end by 7 bases, with 10 bases between.

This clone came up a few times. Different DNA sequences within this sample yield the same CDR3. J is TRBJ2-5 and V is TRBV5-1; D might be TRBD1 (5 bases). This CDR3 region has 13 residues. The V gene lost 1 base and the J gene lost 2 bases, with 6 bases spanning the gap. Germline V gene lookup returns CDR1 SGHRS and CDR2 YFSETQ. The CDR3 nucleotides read TGCGCCAGCAGCTTGAACAGGCAAGAGACCCAGTACTTC. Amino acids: CASSLNRQETQYF.

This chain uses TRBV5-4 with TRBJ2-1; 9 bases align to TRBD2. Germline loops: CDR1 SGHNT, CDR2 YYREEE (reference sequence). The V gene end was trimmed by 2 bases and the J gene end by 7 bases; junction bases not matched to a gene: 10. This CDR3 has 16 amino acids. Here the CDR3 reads CASSFRPQTSGNEQFF. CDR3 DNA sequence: TGTGCCAGCAGCTTCAGGCCGCAGACTAGCGGAAATGAGCAGTTCTTC.

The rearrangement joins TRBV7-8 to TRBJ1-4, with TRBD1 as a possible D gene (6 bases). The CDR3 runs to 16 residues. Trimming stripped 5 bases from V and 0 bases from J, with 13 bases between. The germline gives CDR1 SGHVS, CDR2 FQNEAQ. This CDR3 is CASSQKRTATNEKLFF. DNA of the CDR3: TGTGCCAGCAGCCAAAAACGGACAGCAACTAATGAAAAACTGTTTTTT.

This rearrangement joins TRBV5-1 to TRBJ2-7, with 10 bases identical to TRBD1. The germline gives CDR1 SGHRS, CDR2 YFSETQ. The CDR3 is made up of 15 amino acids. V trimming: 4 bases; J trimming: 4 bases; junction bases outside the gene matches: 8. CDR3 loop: CASSPTTGGRYEQYV. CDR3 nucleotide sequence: TGCGCCAGCAGCCCAACGACAGGGGGCAGATACGAGCAGTACGTC.

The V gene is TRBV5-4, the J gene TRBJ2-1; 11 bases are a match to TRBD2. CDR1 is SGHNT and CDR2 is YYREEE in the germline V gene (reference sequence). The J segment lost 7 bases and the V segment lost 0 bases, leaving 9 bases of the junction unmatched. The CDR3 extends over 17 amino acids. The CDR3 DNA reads TGTGCCAGCAGCTTGGTTCGGCTAGCGGGAGGAGGGAATGAGCAGTTCTTC. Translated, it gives CASSLVRLAGGGNEQFF.

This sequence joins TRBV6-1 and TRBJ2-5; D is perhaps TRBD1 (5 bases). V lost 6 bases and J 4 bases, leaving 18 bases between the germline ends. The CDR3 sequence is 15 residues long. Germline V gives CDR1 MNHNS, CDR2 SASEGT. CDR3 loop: CASRPTPGIAETQYF. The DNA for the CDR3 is TGTGCCAGCAGGCCGACCCCAGGGATCGCAGAGACCCAGTACTTC.

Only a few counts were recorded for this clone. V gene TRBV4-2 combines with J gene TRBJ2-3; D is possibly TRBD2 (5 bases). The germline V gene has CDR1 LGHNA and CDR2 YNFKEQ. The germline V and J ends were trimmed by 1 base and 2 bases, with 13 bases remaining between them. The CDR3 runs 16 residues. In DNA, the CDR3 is TGTGCCAGCAGCCAAGGAATGGCGGGTACCACAGATACGCAGTATTTT. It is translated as CASSQGMAGTTDTQYF.

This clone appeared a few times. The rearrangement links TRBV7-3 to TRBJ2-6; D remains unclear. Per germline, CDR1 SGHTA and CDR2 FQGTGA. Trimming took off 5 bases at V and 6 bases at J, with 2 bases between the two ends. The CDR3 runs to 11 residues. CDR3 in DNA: TGTGCCAGCAGCGAGGCCAACGTCCTGACTTTC. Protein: CASSEANVLTF. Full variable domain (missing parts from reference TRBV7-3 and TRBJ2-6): GAGVSQTPSNKVTEKGKYVELRCDPISGHTALYWYRQSLGQGPEFLIYFQGTGAADDSGLPNDRFFAVRPEGSVSTLKIQRTERGDSAVYLCASSEANVLTFGAGSRLTVL.

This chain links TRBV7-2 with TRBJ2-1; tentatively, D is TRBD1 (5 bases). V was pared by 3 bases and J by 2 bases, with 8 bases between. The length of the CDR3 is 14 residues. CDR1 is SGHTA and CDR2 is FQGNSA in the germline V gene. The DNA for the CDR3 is TGTGCCAGCAGCTTTGCGACAGCCTACAATGAGCAGTTCTTC. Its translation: CASSFATAYNEQFF.

The CDR3: CATSGRLEGVSPLHF. The CDR3 coding sequence is TGTGCCACCAGCGGACGACTAGAAGGGGTTTCACCCCTCCACTTT. V is TRBV15 and J is TRBJ1-6; a possible D gene is TRBD1 (5 bases). The germline V gene encodes CDR1 LNHNV and CDR2 YYDKDF (reference sequence). Trimming shortened V by 5 bases and J by 9 bases, and 17 bases separated the two germline ends. The CDR3 contains 15 residues.

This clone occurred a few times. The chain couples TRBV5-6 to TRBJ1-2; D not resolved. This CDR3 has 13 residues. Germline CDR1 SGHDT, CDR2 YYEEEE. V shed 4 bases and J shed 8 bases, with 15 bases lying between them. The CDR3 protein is CASSLFRTGGYTF. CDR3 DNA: TGTGCCAGCAGCCTTTTTCGGACGGGAGGCTACACCTTC. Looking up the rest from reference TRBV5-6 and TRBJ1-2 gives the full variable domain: DAGVTQSPTHLIKTRGQQVTLRCSPKSGHDTVSWYQQALGQGPQFIFQYYEEEERQRGNFPDRFSGHQFPNYSSELNVNALLLGDSALYLCASSLFRTGGYTFGSGTRLTVV.

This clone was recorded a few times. The DNA of the CDR3 is TGTGCCAGCAGCCTTGCTCGCCACGAGCAGTACGTC. This translates into CASSLARHEQYV. The chain has TRBV4-2 and TRBJ2-7; D not resolved. V was shortened by 4 bases and J by 5 bases, with 9 bases between the two germline ends. Per germline, CDR1 LGHNA and CDR2 YNFKEQ. The CDR3 extends over 12 amino acids.

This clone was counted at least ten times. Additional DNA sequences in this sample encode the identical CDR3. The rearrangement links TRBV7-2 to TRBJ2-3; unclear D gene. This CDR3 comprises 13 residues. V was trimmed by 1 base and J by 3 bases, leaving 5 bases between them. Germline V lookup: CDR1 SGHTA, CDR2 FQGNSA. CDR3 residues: CASSLERTDTQYF. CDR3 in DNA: TGTGCCAGCAGCTTAGAACGAACAGATACGCAGTATTTT.